The source of this T cell receptor (beta chain) is a study of T-cell reconstitution after alpha-beta-depleted transplantation in children (dated by TCRdb to the mid-2010s). Looking at the study overall: Using TCR repertoire profiling, the study followed T-cell immune reconstitution in a quantitative way in children after TCRalphabeta/CD19-depleted allogeneic hematopoietic cell transplantation.

To prepare the library, PCR was applied. Sequencing was performed on an Illumina HiSeq 2500. Molecular barcoding was employed in the preparation of TCR libraries, with unique molecular identifiers being used to normalize TCRbeta repertoire quantification. The public reads were reanalyzed by TCRdb: fastp trimming at Q25, MiXCR alignment, in-frame beta chains only. All rows with the same CDR3 protein become a single entry with the most common DNA and genes. The sample contains approximately 520,000 distinct CDR3 sequences, 32% of them found a single time. 2% to 2.5% of the sample belongs to the ten largest clones. This clonotype was seen ten or more times. Its antigen specificity is not known. The sample holds no much larger clone one base away, and base qualities are not on file. There are 14 amino acids in the CDR3, from cysteine to phenylalanine inclusive. Solely the CDR3 DNA is kept, with 42 bases framed from the first base. V loses 2 bases at its end and J loses 2 bases; junction bases beyond the gene matches: 2. Taken from the germline V gene, the CDR1 and CDR2 loops are MNHEY and SVGAGI.

The sample consisted of PBMCs from the stem cell graft donor, taken from the stem cell graft. The rearrangement combines TRBV6-5 with TRBJ2-5, and TRBD1 matches 7 of the central bases. This TCR came from a human donor who donated a stem cell graft to a child with aplastic anemia. The nucleotide sequence is given as TGTGCCAGCAGTTACAGGGGGCGGCAAGAGACCCAGTACTTC. This is translated as CASSYRGRQETQYF.